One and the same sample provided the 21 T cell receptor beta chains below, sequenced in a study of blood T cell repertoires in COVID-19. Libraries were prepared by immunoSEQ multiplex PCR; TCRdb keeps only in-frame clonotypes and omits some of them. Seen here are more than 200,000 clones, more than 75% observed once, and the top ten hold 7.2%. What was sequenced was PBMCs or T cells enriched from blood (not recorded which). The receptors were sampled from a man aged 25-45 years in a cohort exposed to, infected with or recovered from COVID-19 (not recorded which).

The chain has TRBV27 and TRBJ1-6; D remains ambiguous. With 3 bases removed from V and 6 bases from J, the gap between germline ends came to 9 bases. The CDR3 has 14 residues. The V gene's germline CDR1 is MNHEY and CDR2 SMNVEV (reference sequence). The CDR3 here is CASSLVEGNSPLHF. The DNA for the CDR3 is TGTGCCAGCAGTTTGGTGGAGGGTAATTCACCCCTCCACTTT.

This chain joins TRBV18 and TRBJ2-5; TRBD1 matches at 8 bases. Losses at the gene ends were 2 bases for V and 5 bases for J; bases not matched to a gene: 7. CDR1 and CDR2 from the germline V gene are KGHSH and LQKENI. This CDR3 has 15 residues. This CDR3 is CASSPGTGTTETQYF. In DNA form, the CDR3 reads TGTGCCAGCTCACCAGGGACAGGCACTACGGAGACCCAGTACTTC.

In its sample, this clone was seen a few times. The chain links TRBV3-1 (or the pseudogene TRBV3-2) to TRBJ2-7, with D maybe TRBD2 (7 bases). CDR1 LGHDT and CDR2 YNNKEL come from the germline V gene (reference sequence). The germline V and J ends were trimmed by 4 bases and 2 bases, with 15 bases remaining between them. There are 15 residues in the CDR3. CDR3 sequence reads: CASSLGRGGPYEQYF. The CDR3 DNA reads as TGTGCCAGCAGCCTTGGAAGGGGGGGGCCCTACGAGCAGTACTTC.

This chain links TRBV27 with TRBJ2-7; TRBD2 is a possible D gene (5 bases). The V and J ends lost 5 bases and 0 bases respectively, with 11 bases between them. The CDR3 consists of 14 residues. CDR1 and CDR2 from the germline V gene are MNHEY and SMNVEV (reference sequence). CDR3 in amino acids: CASSRTRGSYEQYF. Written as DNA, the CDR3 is TGTGCCAGCAGTCGCACCCGGGGCTCCTACGAGCAGTACTTC.

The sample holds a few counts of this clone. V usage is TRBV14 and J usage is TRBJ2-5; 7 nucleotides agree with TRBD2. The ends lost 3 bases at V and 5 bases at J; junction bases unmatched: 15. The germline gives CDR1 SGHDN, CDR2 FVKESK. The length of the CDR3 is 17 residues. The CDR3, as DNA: TGTGCCAGCAGCCACGGGCGGGAGTCCGTATTTTTCGAGACCCAGTACTTC. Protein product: CASSHGRESVFFETQYF.

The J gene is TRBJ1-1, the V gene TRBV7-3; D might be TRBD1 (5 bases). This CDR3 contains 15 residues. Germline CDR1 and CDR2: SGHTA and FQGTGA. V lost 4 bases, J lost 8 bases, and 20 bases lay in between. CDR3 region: CASSSTGGDGVEAFF. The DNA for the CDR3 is TGTGCCAGCAGCTCCACGGGGGGAGACGGCGTCGAAGCTTTCTTT.

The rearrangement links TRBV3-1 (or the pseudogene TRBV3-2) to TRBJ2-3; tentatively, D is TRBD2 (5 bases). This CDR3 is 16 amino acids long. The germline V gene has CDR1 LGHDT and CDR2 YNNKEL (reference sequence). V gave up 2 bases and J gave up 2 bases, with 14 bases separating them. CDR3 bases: TGTGCCAGCAGCCAATGGGGAGCGGATAACACAGATACGCAGTATTTT. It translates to CASSQWGADNTDTQYF.

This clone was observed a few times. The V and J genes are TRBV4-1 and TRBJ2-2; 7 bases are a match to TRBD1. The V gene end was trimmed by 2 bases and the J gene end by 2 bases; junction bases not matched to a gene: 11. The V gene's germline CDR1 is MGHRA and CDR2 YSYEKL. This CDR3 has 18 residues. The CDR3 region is CASSQLAVRGRNTGELFF. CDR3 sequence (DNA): TGCGCCAGCAGCCAACTCGCCGTAAGGGGGCGCAACACCGGGGAGCTGTTTTTT.

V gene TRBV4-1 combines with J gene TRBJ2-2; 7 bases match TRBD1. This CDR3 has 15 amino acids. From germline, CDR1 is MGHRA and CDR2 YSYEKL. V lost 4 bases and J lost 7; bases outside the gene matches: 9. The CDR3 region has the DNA TGCGCCAGCAGCCTTACAGGGGCCTCCGGCGGGGAGCTGTTTTTT. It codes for CASSLTGASGGELFF.

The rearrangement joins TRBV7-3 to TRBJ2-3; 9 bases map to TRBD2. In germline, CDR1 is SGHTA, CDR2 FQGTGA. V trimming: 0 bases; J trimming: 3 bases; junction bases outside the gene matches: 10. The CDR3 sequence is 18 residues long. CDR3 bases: TGTGCCAGCAGCTTAACAAAACTAGCGGGTCCTGATACAGATACGCAGTATTTT. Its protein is CASSLTKLAGPDTDTQYF.

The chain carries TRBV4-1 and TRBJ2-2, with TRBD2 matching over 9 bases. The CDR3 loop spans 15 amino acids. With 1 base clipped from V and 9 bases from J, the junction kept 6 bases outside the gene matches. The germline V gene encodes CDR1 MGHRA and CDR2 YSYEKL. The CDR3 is CASSQVSSGSRELFF. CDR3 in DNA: TGCGCCAGCAGCCAAGTCAGTAGCGGGAGCAGGGAGCTGTTTTTT.

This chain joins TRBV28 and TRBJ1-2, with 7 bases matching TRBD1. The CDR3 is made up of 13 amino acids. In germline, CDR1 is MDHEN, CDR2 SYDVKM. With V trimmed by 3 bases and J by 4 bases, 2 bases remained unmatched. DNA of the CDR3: TGTGCCAGCAGTTTCGACAGGGTCTATGGCTACACCTTC. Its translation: CASSFDRVYGYTF.

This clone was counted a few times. The CDR3 loop reads CASSRSGTELYEQYF. The CDR3 region has the DNA TGTGCCAGCAGCCGCTCCGGGACAGAACTCTACGAGCAGTACTTC. J is TRBJ2-7 and V is TRBV5-6; 7 bases line up with TRBD1. V lost 4 bases, J lost 3 bases, and 10 bases stayed unmatched. CDR1 and CDR2 (germline): SGHDT, YYEEEE. This CDR3 is 15 amino acids long.

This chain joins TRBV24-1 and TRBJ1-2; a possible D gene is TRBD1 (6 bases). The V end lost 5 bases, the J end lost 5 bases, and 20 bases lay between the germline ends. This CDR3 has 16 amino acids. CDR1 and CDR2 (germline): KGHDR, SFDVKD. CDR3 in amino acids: CATSGDTTYMGYGYTF. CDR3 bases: TGTGCCACCAGTGGGGACACCACCTATATGGGGTATGGCTACACCTTC.

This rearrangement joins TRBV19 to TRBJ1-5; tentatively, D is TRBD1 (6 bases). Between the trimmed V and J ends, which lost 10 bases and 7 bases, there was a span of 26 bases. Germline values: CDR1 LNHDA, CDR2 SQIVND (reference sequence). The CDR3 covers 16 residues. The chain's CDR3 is CATTLVEGGGGQPQHF. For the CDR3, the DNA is TGTGCCACCACCCTCGTTGAAGGGGGGGGAGGGCAGCCCCAGCATTTT.

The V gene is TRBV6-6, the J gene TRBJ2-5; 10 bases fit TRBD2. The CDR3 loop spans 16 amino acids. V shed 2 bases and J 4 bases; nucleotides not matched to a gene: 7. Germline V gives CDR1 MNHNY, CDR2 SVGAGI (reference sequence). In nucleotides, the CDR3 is TGTGCCAGCAGTTACCTAGCGGGAGAAAGGGTAGAGACCCAGTACTTC. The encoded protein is CASSYLAGERVETQYF.

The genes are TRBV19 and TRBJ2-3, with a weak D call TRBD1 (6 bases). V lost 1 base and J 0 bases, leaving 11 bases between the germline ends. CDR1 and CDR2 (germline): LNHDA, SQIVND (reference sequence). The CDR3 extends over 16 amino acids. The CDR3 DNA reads TGTGCCAGTAGTATAGTGGGGGCAGGCAGCACAGATACGCAGTATTTT. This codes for CASSIVGAGSTDTQYF.

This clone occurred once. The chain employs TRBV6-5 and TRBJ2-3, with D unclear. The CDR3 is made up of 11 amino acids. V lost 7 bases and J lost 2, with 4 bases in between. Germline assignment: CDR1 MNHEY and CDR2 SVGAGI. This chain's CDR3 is CASTFTDTQYF. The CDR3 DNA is TGTGCCAGCACTTTCACAGATACGCAGTATTTT.

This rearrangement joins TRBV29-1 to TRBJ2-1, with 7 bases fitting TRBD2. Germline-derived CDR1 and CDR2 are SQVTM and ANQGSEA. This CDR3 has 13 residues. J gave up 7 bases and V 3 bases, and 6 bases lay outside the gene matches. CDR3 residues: CSVDAGAVNEQFF. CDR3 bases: TGCAGCGTTGATGCGGGAGCCGTGAATGAGCAGTTCTTC.

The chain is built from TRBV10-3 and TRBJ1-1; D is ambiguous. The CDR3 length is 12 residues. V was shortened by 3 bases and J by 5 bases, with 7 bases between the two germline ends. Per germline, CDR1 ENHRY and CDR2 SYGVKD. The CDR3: CAISDGGTEAFF. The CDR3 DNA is TGTGCCATCAGTGATGGAGGAACTGAAGCTTTCTTT.

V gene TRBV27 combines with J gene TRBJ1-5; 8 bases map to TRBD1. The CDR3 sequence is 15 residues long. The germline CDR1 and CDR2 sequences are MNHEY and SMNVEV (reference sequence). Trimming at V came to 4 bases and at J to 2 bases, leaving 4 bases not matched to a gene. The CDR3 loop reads CASSSSTGGNQPQHF. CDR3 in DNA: TGTGCCAGCAGTTCATCGACAGGGGGCAATCAGCCCCAGCATTTT.